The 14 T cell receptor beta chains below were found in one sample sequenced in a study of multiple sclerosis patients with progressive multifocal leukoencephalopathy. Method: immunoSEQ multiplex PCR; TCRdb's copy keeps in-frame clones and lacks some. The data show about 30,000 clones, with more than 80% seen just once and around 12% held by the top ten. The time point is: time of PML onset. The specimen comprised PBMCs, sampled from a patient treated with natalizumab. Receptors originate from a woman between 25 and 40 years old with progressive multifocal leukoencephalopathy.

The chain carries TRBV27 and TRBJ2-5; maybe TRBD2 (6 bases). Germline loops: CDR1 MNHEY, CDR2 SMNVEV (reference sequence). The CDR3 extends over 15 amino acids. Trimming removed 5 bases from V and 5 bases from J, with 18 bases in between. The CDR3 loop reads CASSLGGGAGETQYF. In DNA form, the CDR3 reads TGTGCCAGCAGTCTTGGAGGAGGGGCTGGGGAGACCCAGTACTTC.

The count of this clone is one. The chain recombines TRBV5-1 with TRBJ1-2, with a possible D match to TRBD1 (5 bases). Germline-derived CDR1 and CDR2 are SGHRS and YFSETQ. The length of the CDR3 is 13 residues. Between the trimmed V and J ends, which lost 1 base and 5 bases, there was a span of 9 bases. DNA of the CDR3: TGCGCCAGCAGCTTGTTAGGGGAATATGGCTACACCTTC. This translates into CASSLLGEYGYTF.

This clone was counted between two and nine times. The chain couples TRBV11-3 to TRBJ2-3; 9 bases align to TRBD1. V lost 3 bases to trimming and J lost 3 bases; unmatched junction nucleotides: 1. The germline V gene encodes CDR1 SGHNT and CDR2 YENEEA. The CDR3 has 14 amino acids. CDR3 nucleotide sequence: TGTGCCAGCAGCTTGGGACAGGGAACAGATACGCAGTATTTT. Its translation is CASSLGQGTDTQYF. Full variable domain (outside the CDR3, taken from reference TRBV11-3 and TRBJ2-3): EAGVVQSPRYKIIEKKQPVAFWCNPISGHNTLYWYLQNLGQGPELLIRYENEEAVDDSQLPKDRFSAERLKGVDSTLKIQPAELGDSAVYLCASSLGQGTDTQYFGPGTRLTVL.

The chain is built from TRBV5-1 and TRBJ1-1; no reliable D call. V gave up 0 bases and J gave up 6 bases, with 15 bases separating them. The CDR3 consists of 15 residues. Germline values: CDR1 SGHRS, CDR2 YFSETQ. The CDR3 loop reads CASSLAISASAEAFF. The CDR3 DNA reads TGCGCCAGCAGCTTGGCCATTTCTGCTAGCGCTGAAGCTTTCTTT.

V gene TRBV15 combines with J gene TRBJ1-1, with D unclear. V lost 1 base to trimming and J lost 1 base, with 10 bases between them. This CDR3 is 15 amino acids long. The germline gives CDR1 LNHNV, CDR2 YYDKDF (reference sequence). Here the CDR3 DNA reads TGTGCCACCAGCAGAGTAGCGAGCCAGAACACTGAAGCTTTCTTT. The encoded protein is CATSRVASQNTEAFF.

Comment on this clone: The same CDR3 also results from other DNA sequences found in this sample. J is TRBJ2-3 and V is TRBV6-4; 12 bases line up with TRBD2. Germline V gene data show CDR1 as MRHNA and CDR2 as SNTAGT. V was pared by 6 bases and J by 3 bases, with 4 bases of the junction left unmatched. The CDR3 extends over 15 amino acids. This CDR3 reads CASSPGTSGTDTQYF. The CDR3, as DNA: TGTGCCAGCAGCCCCGGGACTAGCGGGACAGATACGCAGTATTTT.

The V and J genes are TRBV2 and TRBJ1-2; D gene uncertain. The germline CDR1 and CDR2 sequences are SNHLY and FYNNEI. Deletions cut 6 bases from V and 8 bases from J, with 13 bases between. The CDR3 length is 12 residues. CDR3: CASRGNEGGYTF. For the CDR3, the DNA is TGTGCCAGCAGGGGTAACGAAGGAGGCTACACCTTC.

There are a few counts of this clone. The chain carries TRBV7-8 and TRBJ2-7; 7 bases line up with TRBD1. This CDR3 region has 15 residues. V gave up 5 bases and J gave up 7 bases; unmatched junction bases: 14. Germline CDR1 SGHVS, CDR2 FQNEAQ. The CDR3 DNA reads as TGTGCCAGCAGCCACCCACAGGGGTCGGTGGTTGAGCAGTACTTC. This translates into CASSHPQGSVVEQYF.

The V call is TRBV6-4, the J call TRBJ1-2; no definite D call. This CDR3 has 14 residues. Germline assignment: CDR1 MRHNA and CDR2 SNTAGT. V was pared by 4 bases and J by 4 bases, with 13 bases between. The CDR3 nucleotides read TGTGCCAGCAGTGTCACGGGTACCAGCTATGGCTACACCTTC. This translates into CASSVTGTSYGYTF.

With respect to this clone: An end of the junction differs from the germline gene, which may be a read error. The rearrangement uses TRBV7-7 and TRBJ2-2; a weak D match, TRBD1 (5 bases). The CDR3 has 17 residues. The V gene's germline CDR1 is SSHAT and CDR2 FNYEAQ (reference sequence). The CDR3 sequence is CASSSRVVRGNTGELFF. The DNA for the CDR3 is TGTGCTAGCAGTTCTCGAGTTGTAAGGGGGAACACCGGGGAGCTGTTTTTT.

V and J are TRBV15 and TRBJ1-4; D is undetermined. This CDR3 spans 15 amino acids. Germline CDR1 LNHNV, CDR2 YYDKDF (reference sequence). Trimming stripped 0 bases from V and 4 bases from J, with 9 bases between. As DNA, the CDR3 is TGTGCCACCAGCAGAGAAGCAGGCGGTAATGAAAAACTGTTTTTT. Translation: CATSREAGGNEKLFF.

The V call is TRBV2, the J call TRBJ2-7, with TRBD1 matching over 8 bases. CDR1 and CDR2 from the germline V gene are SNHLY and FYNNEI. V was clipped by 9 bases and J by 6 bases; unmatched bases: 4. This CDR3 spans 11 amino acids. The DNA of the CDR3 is TGTGCCAGGAGACAGGGGTCCGAGCAGTACTTC. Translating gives CARRQGSEQYF.

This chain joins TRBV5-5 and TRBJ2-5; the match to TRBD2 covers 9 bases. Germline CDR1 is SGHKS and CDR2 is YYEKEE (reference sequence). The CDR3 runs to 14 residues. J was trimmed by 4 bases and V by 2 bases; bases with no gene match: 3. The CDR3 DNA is TGTGCCAGCAGCTTAGCGGGAGGCCGAGAGACCCAGTACTTC. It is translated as CASSLAGGRETQYF.

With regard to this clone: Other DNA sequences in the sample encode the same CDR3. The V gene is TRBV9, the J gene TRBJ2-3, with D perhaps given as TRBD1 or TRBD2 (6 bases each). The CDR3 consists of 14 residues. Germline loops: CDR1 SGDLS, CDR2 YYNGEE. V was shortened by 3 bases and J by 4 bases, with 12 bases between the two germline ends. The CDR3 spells CASSGGGPADTQYF. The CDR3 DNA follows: TGTGCCAGCAGCGGTGGGGGGCCTGCAGATACGCAGTATTTT.